This T cell receptor beta chain was identified in a study of T-cell reconstitution after alpha-beta-depleted transplantation in children. Whole-study findings and limits: T-cell counts and diversity at one year post-transplant came mainly from newly produced T cells. For some patients, TCRbeta diversity was high at day 60 because of recipient T cells and thymic progenitors that survived.

This CDR3 contains 12 residues. In germline, CDR1 is SGHDT, CDR2 YYEEEE. V lost 2 bases and J lost 5, with 7 bases in between. Construction of the TCRbeta library involved unique molecular identifiers. TCRdb analysed the PCR reads with MiXCR anew, one entry per CDR3 protein. The repertoire holds about 160,000 distinct CDR3 sequences, with 11% as singletons. This clonotype was seen ten or more times. Its antigen is undetermined. The sample consisted of PBMCs, taken before TCRalphabeta/CD19-depleted stem cell transplant. The chain couples TRBV5-6 to TRBJ1-2; tentatively, D is TRBD1 (5 bases). The clonotype comes from a boy aged 2 to 10 with acute myeloid leukemia, due to receive a stem cell transplant. As DNA, the CDR3 is TGTGCCAGCAGCTTACAGGAATATGGCTACACCTTC. It codes for CASSLQEYGYTF.